One sample yielded the 19 T cell receptor beta chains listed below, sequenced in a study of cytomegalovirus exposure and HLA in healthy donors. Libraries were prepared by immunoSEQ multiplex PCR; TCRdb keeps only in-frame clonotypes and omits some of them. This table holds about 110,000 clones, 88% found once. Sequenced sample: PBMCs. Source of these receptors: a woman in her late teens or twenties in good health and CMV-seronegative.

The genes are TRBV2 and TRBJ2-5; 10 nucleotides agree with TRBD2. With V trimmed by 7 bases and J by 1 base, 3 bases remained unmatched. The V gene's germline CDR1 is SNHLY and CDR2 FYNNEI. This CDR3 has 14 residues. CDR3 DNA sequence: TGTGCCAGCACCGGACTAGCGGCCCAAGAGACCCAGTACTTC. It encodes CASTGLAAQETQYF.

The chain couples TRBV19 to TRBJ2-6; the match to TRBD1 covers 12 bases. The J segment lost 4 bases and the V segment lost 4 bases, leaving 8 bases of the junction unmatched. Per the germline V gene, CDR1 is LNHDA and CDR2 is SQIVND (reference sequence). CDR3 length equals 18 residues. The CDR3 sequence is CASSTGTGGAAGANVLTF. The CDR3 nucleotides read TGTGCCAGTAGTACAGGGACAGGGGGCGCAGCAGGGGCCAACGTCCTGACTTTC.

The chain uses TRBV16 and TRBJ1-3; 8 bases agree with TRBD1. The CDR3 runs 16 residues. V gave up 1 base and J gave up 3 bases; unmatched junction bases: 5. CDR1 KGHSY and CDR2 FQNENV come from the germline V gene. DNA of the CDR3: TGTGCCAGCAGCCAATGGTCGACAGGGGTTGGAAACACCATATATTTT. This encodes CASSQWSTGVGNTIYF. Full variable domain (rest looked up from reference TRBV16 and TRBJ1-3): GEEVAQTPKHLVRGEGQKAKLYCAPIKGHSYVFWYQQVLKNEFKFLISFQNENVFDETGMPKERFSAKCLPNSPCSLEIQATKLEDSAVYFCASSQWSTGVGNTIYFGEGSWLTVV.

This chain uses TRBV5-8 with TRBJ1-2, with D perhaps matching TRBD1 (6 bases). With 5 bases removed from V and 0 bases from J, the gap between germline ends came to 14 bases. CDR3 length equals 15 residues. Germline CDR1 reads SGHTS; CDR2 reads YDEGEE. The CDR3 coding sequence is TGTGCCAGCAGACACAGACAGGCCACTAACTATGGCTACACCTTC. This sequence encodes CASRHRQATNYGYTF.

This clone was counted a few times. This rearrangement joins TRBV28 to TRBJ2-1; 11 nucleotides agree with TRBD2. The CDR3 has 19 amino acids. The germline V gene encodes CDR1 MDHEN and CDR2 SYDVKM. The V segment lost 1 base and the J segment 1 base; nucleotides outside the gene matches: 9. CDR3 sequence: CASSLLVAGGLGSYNEQFF. The CDR3 coding sequence is TGTGCCAGCAGTTTATTGGTAGCGGGGGGGCTGGGGTCCTACAATGAGCAGTTCTTC.

CDR3 nucleotide sequence: TGTGCCACCGCACTGCCAAACTTGAACACCGGGGAGCTGTTTTTT. Its translation: CATALPNLNTGELFF. The rearrangement links TRBV15 to TRBJ2-2; D is uncertain. The V and J ends lost 8 bases and 1 base respectively, with 14 bases between them. CDR1 and CDR2 from the germline V gene are LNHNV and YYDKDF (reference sequence). This CDR3 contains 15 residues.

This chain joins TRBV27 and TRBJ2-7, with TRBD1 matching over 8 bases. Losses at the gene ends were 7 bases for V and 4 bases for J; bases not matched to a gene: 15. The CDR3 totals 16 residues. Germline CDR1 is MNHEY and CDR2 is SMNVEV (reference sequence). The CDR3 nucleotides are TGTGCCAGCAAGATCAACCACCGGACAGGGACATACGAGCAGTACTTC. Residues: CASKINHRTGTYEQYF.

The chain is built from TRBV28 and TRBJ2-3, with TRBD2 matching 9 bases. The J segment lost 6 bases and the V segment lost 4 bases, leaving 5 bases of the junction unmatched. From germline, CDR1 is MDHEN and CDR2 SYDVKM. This CDR3 contains 14 residues. The DNA for the CDR3 is TGTGCCAGCAGTTCGGCGGGAGGGCCCGATACGCAGTATTTT. This translates into CASSSAGGPDTQYF.

The chain recombines TRBV2 with TRBJ2-7; 10 nucleotides line up with TRBD1. There are 13 residues in the CDR3. V dropped 6 bases and J dropped 4; count of bases not matched to a gene: 3. From germline, CDR1 is SNHLY and CDR2 FYNNEI. DNA of the CDR3: TGTGCCAGCAGGGGACAGGGGAGGTACGAGCAGTACTTC. This translates into CASRGQGRYEQYF.

The chain links TRBV7-8 to TRBJ2-2; D remains ambiguous. Deletions cut 1 base from V and 6 bases from J, with 9 bases between. Germline values: CDR1 SGHVS, CDR2 FQNEAQ. The CDR3 contains 14 residues. The CDR3 nucleotides are TGTGCCAGCAGCTTAGGGAGCCCTCCCGGGGAGCTGTTTTTT. As protein: CASSLGSPPGELFF.

This chain connects TRBV11-2 to TRBJ2-1, with D tentatively TRBD2 (7 bases). With 5 bases removed from V and 1 base from J, the gap between germline ends came to 15 bases. The CDR3 spans 16 residues. CDR1 SGHAT and CDR2 FQNNGV come from the germline V gene. The CDR3: CASSRGGGESYNEQFF. CDR3 coding DNA: TGTGCCAGCAGCCGAGGCGGGGGCGAATCCTACAATGAGCAGTTCTTC.

This rearrangement joins TRBV29-1 to TRBJ2-3, with TRBD2 matching 7 bases. The V gene's germline CDR1 is SQVTM and CDR2 ANQGSEA. The CDR3 has 15 amino acids. V was pared by 3 bases and J by 2 bases, with 8 bases of the junction left unmatched. The CDR3 DNA follows: TGCAGCGTTGAGTCCCCTAGCGGACTCACAGATACGCAGTATTTT. It codes for CSVESPSGLTDTQYF.

The table lists this clone with a count of one. The rearrangement links TRBV27 to TRBJ2-3; 7 bases agree with TRBD2. CDR1 MNHEY and CDR2 SMNVEV come from the germline V gene (reference sequence). V shed 5 bases and J 4 bases; nucleotides not matched to a gene: 9. This CDR3 region has 15 residues. The CDR3 nucleotides read TGTGCCAGCAGTAAGACAAGACTAGCTGCAGATACGCAGTATTTT. This gives the protein CASSKTRLAADTQYF.

The J gene is TRBJ2-5, the V gene TRBV15, with D hard to call. V was pared by 0 bases and J by 4 bases, with 3 bases between. The germline V gene has CDR1 LNHNV and CDR2 YYDKDF (reference sequence). There are 12 residues in the CDR3. The CDR3: CATSRDIETQYF. The CDR3 DNA follows: TGTGCCACCAGCAGAGATATAGAGACCCAGTACTTC.

The V and J genes are TRBV30 and TRBJ2-1; 12 nucleotides agree with TRBD2. The CDR3 spans 15 residues. Germline CDR1 reads GTSNPN; CDR2 reads SVGIG (reference sequence). Trimming at V came to 4 bases and at J to 10 bases, leaving 11 bases not matched to a gene. CDR3 amino acids: CAWNLGLAGHREQFF. The CDR3 bases are TGTGCCTGGAACTTAGGACTAGCGGGGCACAGGGAGCAGTTCTTC. Full variable domain (outside the CDR3, taken from reference TRBV30 and TRBJ2-1): SQTIHQWPATLVQPVGSPLSLECTVEGTSNPNLYWYRQAAGRGLQLLFYSVGIGQISSEVPQNLSASRPQDRQFILSSKKLLLSDSGFYLCAWNLGLAGHREQFFGPGTRLTVL.

V usage is TRBV5-4 and J usage is TRBJ2-5, with TRBD1 matching over 8 bases. V trimming: 10 bases; J trimming: 5 bases; junction bases outside the gene matches: 10. CDR1 SGHNT and CDR2 YYREEE come from the germline V gene (reference sequence). The CDR3 covers 13 residues. The CDR3 region has the DNA TGTGCCGTCAACTCAGGGGGCGGGGAGACCCAGTACTTC. Residues: CAVNSGGGETQYF.

The V call is TRBV6-6, the J call TRBJ1-2; 8 nucleotides agree with TRBD1. The CDR3 spans 15 residues. CDR1 MNHNY and CDR2 SVGAGI come from the germline V gene (reference sequence). The J segment lost 2 bases and the V segment lost 0 bases, leaving 2 bases of the junction unmatched. CDR3 coding DNA: TGTGCCAGCAGTTACTCATCAGGGGGCAACTATGGCTACACCTTC. This gives the protein CASSYSSGGNYGYTF.

This clone has a single count. The chain combines TRBV23-1 with TRBJ2-4; no reliable D call. TRBV23-1 is placed among ORFs of uncertain function. V dropped 4 bases and J dropped 0 bases, with 22 bases sitting between them. The CDR3 totals 19 residues. The CDR3 DNA follows: TGCGCCAGCAGTCGCTTATCCGGATGTTTTGCGGTAGCCAAAAACATTCAGTACTTC. Translated: CASSRLSGCFAVAKNIQYF.

There are many counts of this clone. This chain joins TRBV9 and TRBJ2-2; TRBD2 matches at 7 bases. Unmatched junction bases numbered 0, after V lost 0 bases and J lost 1 base. Looked up from germline, CDR1 is SGDLS and CDR2 is YYNGEE. The CDR3 loop spans 15 amino acids. The CDR3 bases are TGTGCCAGCAGCGTAGGGACTAGGAACACCGGGGAGCTGTTTTTT. Protein product: CASSVGTRNTGELFF.